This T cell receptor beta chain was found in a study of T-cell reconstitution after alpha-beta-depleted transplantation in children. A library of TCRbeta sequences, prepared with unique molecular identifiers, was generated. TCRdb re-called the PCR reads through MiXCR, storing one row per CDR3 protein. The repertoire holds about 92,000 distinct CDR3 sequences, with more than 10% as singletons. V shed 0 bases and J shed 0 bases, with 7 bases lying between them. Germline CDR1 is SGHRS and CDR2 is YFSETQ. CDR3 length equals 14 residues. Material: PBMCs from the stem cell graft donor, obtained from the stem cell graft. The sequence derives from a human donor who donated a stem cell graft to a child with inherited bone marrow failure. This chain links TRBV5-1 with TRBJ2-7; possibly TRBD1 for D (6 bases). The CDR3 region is CASSLETGSYEQYF. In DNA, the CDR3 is TGCGCCAGCAGCTTGGAGACAGGCTCCTACGAGCAGTACTTC. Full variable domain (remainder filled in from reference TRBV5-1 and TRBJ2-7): KAGVTQTPRYLIKTRGQQVTLSCSPISGHRSVSWYQQTPGQGLQFLFEYFSETQRNKGNFPGRFSGRQFSNSRSEMNVSTLELGDSALYLCASSLETGSYEQYFGPGTRLTVT.